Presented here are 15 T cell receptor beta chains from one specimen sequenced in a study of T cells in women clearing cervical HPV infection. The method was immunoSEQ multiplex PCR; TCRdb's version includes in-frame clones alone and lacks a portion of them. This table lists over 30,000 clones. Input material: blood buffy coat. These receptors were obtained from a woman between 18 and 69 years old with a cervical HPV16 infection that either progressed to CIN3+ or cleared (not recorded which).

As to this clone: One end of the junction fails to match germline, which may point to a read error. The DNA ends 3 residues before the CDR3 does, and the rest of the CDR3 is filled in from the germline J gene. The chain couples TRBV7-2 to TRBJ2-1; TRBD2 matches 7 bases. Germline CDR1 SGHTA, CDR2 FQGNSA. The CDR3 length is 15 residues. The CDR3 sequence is CASSSPTSSNNEQFF. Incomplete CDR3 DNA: TGTGCCAGCAGCTCCCCGACTAGCTCCAACAATGAG.

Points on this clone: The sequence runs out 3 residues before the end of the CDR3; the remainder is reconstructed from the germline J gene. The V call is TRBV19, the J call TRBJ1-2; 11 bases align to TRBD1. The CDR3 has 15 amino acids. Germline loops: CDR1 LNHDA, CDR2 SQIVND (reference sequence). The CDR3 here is CASSSGGQGVNTYTF. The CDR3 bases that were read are TGTGCCAGTAGTTCAGGGGGACAGGGGGTGAATACC.

The CDR3 loop is CASSSLPTGNYGQYF. The part of the CDR3 DNA that was read is TGTGCCAGCAGCTCGCTACCAACAGGGAACTATGGT. The chain links TRBV7-9 to TRBJ2-4; maybe TRBD1 (6 bases). The CDR3 end is not reached by the read, which stops 3 residues before it; the germline J gene fills it in. This CDR3 is built from 15 residues. CDR1 and CDR2 (germline): SEHNR, FQNEAQ (reference sequence).

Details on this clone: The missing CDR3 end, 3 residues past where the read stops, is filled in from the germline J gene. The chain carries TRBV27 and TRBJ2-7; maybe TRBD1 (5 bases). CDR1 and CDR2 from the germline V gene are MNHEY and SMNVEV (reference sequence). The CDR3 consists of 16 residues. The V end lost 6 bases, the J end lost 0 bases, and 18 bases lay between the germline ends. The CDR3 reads CASRGPGGTGSYEQYF. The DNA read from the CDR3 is TGTGCCAGCAGGGGGCCGGGCGGAACGGGCTCCTACGAG.

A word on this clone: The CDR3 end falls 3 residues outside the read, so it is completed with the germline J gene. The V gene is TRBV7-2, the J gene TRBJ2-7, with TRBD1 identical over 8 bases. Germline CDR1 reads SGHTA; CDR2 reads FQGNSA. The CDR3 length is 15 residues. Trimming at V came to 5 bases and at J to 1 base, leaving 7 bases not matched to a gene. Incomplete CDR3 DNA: TGTGCCAGCAGCCTCAGACAGGGGCCTTCCTACGAG. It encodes CASSLRQGPSYE. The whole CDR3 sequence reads CASSLRQGPSYEQYF.

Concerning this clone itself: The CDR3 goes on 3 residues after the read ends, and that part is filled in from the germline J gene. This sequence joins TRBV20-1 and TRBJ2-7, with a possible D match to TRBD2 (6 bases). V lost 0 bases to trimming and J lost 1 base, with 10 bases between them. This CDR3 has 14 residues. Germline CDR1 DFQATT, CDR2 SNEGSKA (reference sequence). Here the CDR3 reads CSARDVGGSYEQYF. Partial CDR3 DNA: TGCAGTGCTAGAGATGTTGGGGGGTCCTACGAG.

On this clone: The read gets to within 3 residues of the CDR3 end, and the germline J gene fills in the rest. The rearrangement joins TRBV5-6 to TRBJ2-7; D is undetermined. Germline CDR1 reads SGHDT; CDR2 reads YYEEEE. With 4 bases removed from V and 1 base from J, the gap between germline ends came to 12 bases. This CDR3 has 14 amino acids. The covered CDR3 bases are TGTGCCAGCAGCCCACTTAGGCGGTCCTACGAG. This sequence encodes CASSPLRRSYE. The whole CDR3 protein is CASSPLRRSYEQYF.

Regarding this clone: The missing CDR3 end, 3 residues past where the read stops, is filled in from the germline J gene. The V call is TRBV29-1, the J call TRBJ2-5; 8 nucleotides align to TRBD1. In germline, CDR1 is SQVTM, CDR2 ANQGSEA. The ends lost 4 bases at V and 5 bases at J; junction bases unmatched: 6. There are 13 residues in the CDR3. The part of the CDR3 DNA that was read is TGCAGCGTTGGGACAGGGTACATTGAGACC. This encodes CSVGTGYIET. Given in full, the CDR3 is CSVGTGYIETQYF.

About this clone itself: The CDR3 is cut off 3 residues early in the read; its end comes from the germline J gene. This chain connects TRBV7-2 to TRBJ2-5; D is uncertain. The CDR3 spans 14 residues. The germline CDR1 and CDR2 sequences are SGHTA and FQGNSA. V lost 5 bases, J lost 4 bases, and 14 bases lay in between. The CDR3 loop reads CASSPGRGGETQYF. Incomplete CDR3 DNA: TGTGCCAGCAGCCCCGGTCGTGGTGGAGAGACC. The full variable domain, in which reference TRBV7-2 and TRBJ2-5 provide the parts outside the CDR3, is GAGVSQSPSNKVTEKGKDVELRCDPISGHTALYWYRQSLGQGLEFLIYFQGNSAPDKSGLPSDRFSAERTGGSVSTLTIQRTQQEDSAVYLCASSPGRGGETQYFGPGTRLLVL.

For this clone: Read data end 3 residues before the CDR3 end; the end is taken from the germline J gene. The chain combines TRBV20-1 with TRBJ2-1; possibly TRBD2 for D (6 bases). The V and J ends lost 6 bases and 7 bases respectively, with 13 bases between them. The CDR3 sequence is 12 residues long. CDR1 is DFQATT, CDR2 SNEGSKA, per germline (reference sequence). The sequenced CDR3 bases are TGCAGTGCCCTGCCGGGACTTAATGAG. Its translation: CSALPGLNE. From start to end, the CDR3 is CSALPGLNEQFF.

The CDR3 protein is CASSDLSGGPNTGELFF. CDR3 DNA (partial): TGCGCCAGCAGTGACCTCTCAGGGGGCCCGAACACCGGGGAG. J is TRBJ2-2 and V is TRBV10-1, with 8 bases fitting TRBD1. The read ends 3 residues early relative to the CDR3; the germline J gene fills the gap. Trimming took 3 bases from V and 0 from J; bases not matched to a gene: 6. Germline V lookup: CDR1 WNHNN, CDR2 SYGVQD (reference sequence). This CDR3 contains 17 residues.

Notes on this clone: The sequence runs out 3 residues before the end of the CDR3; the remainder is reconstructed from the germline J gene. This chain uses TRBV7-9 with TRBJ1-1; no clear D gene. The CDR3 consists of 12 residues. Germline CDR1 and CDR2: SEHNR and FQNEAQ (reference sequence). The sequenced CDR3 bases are TGTGCCAGCAGCCCAAGCGGGTACTCA. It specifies CASSPSGYS. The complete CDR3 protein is CASSPSGYSAFF.

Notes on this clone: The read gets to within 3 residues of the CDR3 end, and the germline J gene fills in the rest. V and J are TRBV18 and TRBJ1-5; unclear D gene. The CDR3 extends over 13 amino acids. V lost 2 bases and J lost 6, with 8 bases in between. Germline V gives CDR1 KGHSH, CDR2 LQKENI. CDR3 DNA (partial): TGTGCCAGCTCACCAGGGTCGGGTCAGCCC. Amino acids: CASSPGSGQP. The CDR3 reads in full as CASSPGSGQPQHF.

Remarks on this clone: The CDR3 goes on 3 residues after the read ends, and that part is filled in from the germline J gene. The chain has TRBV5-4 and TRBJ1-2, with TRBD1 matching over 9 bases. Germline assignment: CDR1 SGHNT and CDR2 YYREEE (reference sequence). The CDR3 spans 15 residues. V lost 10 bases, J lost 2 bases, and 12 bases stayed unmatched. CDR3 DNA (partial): TGTGCCGGGGGGGGACAGGGATCAGACAACTATGGC. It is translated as CAGGGQGSDNYG. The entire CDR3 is CAGGGQGSDNYGYTF.

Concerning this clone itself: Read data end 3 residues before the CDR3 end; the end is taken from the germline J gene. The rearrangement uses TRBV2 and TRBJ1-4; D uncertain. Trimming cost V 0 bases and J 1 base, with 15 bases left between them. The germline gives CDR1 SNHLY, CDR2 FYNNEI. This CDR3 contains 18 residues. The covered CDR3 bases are TGTGCCAGCAGTGAAGCGCTTAGGACTTGGGGAACTAATGAAAAA. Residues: CASSEALRTWGTNEK. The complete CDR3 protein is CASSEALRTWGTNEKLFF.